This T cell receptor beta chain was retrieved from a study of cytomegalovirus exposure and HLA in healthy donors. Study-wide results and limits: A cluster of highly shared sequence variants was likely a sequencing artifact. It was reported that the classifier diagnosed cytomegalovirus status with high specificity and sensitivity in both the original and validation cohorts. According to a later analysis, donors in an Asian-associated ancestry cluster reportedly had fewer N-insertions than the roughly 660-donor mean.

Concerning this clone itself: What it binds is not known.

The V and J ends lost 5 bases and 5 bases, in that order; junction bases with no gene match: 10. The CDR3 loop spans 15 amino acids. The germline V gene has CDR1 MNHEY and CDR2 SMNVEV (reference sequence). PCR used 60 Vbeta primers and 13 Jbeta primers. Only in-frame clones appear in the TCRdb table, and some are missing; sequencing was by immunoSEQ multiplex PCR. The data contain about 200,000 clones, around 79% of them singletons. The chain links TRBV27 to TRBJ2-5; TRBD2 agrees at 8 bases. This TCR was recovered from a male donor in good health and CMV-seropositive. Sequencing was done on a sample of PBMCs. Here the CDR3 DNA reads TGTGCCAGCAGTAGTGCGCCAGCGGGAGTTGAGACCCAGTACTTC. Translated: CASSSAPAGVETQYF.